The entry below gives a single TCR beta chain sequence along with its context. Its antigen is unknown. CD45RO-negative, CCR7-selected cells formed the naive CD8 fraction, which excluded terminally differentiated effector memory CD45RA+ cells. Using immunoSEQ multiplex PCR, the repertoire was profiled, and TCRdb retains in-frame clones only, with some absent. The sample consists of approximately 650,000 clones, roughly 95% of them appearing once. This sample was taken from a study of shared clonotypes between healthy human individuals. Trimming shortened V by 4 bases and J by 6 bases, and 22 bases separated the two germline ends. CDR3 size: 16 residues. Looked up from germline, CDR1 is SGHRS and CDR2 is YFSETQ. Findings and limits, study-wide: The expectation was that sequencing depth would affect clonotype sharing among donors.

The chain couples TRBV5-1 to TRBJ1-2; D perhaps matches TRBD1 (5 bases). Source material: naive CD8+ T cells sorted from blood. The TCR originated in a woman in her 30s in good health. CDR3 in amino acids: CASSQEPQGVSNGYTF. Here the CDR3 DNA reads TGCGCCAGCAGCCAAGAGCCCCAAGGGGTCTCAAATGGCTACACCTTC.